A single T cell receptor beta chain is shown here with its context. This entry belongs to a study of blood T cell repertoires in COVID-19. About the research overall: Some COVID-19 samples were acute and others convalescent; all came from the United States, Italy and Spain. PBMCs, B-cell-depleted T cells, or T cells were the source of the cDNA or gDNA that made up the material.

V lost 5 bases, J lost 3 bases, and 3 bases stayed unmatched. CDR1 is LGHNA, CDR2 YNFKEQ, per germline. This CDR3 contains 13 residues. The authors' processing: Amplification from reference gene primers served as the basis for estimated nucleated cell counts. Method: immunoSEQ multiplex PCR; TCRdb's copy keeps in-frame clones and lacks some. V and J calls plus clone size are reproduced from that table; the DNA served to infer D and trimming. The sample records 650,000 to 800,000 clones, 70% to 90% being singletons. This sequence was found in a woman aged 18-29 years with acute or convalescent COVID-19. This chain joins TRBV4-2 and TRBJ1-1; TRBD1 matches at 7 bases. The specimen sequenced was peripheral blood. The CDR3 loop reads CASSRGLDTEAFF. The CDR3 nucleotides are TGTGCCAGCAGCAGGGGGCTGGACACTGAAGCTTTCTTT.